The 16 T cell receptor beta chains below were found in one sample sequenced in a study of CD8 T cells in ankylosing spondylitis. TCRdb itself ran the 5' RACE reads through MiXCR, one entry per CDR3 protein. The table lists approximately 240,000 distinct CDR3 sequences, 20% to 30% of them singletons. The sample comprised blood, either unsorted or a sorted T cell fraction (not recorded which). The receptors originated from a male donor with ankylosing spondylitis or in good health (not recorded which).

In regard to this clonotype: A much larger clone differs by one base, so this may be a read error. The rearrangement joins TRBV20-1 to TRBJ2-1; possible D gene TRBD1, 6 bases. Germline V CDR1 and CDR2: DFQATT, SNEGSKA (reference sequence). This CDR3 has 14 amino acids. CDR3 loop: CSARIQGFRNEQCF. The CDR3 DNA sequence: TGCAGTGCTAGAATACAGGGTTTCCGCAATGAGCAGTGCTTC.

This chain's CDR3 is CSVGIGGSGGKKTQYF. The CDR3, as DNA: TGCAGCGTTGGGATTGGGGGTAGCGGGGGTAAGAAGACCCAGTACTTC. V and J are TRBV29-1 and TRBJ2-5, with TRBD2 matching over 9 bases. The germline gives CDR1 SQVTM, CDR2 ANQGSEA. The CDR3 runs 16 residues. V lost 4 bases to trimming and J lost 6 bases; unmatched junction nucleotides: 15.

V and J are TRBV4-1 and TRBJ2-7, with TRBD1 matching over 7 bases. Germline V gene sequence: CDR1 MGHRA, CDR2 YSYEKL. The junction had 13 bases not matched to a gene; V was cut back by 3 bases and J by 2 bases. This CDR3 region has 17 residues. For the CDR3, the DNA is TGCGCCAGCAGCCACCAAATCGACAGGGCTGGGACCTACGAGCAGTACTTC. It specifies CASSHQIDRAGTYEQYF.

This clonotype was counted a few times. This CDR3 is CASSPTGGRQETQYF. CDR3 nucleotides: TGTGCCAGCAGTCCCACCGGGGGGAGACAAGAGACCCAGTACTTC. The chain carries TRBV12-3 or TRBV12-4 and TRBJ2-5; 7 bases agree with TRBD2. J gave up 2 bases and V 5 bases, and 8 bases lay outside the gene matches. The CDR3 is 15 amino acids.

There are many counts of this clonotype. The rearrangement uses TRBV24-1 and TRBJ2-1; D is ambiguous. Looked up from germline, CDR1 is KGHDR and CDR2 is SFDVKD. Trimming took off 2 bases at V and 2 bases at J, with 12 bases between the two ends. The CDR3 runs to 16 residues. Written as DNA, the CDR3 is TGTGCCACCAGTGATTCCTTTATGGATACCTACAATGAGCAGTTCTTC. Translating it yields CATSDSFMDTYNEQFF.

Only a few counts were recorded for this clonotype. In DNA form, the CDR3 reads TGTGCCAGCAGACTCCTCGGCGGGGGGGTGGGGGAGCAGTACTTC. It yields the protein CASRLLGGGVGEQYF. The J gene is TRBJ2-7, the V gene TRBV6-1, with 9 bases matching TRBD2. With V trimmed by 6 bases and J by 7 bases, 13 bases remained unmatched. Germline CDR1 and CDR2: MNHNS and SASEGT. The CDR3 totals 15 residues.

V and J are TRBV27 and TRBJ2-7; 8 positions agree with TRBD1. The V gene end was trimmed by 2 bases and the J gene end by 3 bases; junction bases not matched to a gene: 6. Germline CDR1 is MNHEY and CDR2 is SMNVEV (reference sequence). The CDR3 loop spans 15 amino acids. CDR3 sequence reads: CASSLQGASVYEQYF. The CDR3 bases are TGTGCCAGCAGTTTACAGGGGGCGAGCGTCTACGAGCAGTACTTC.

The V call is TRBV6-1, the J call TRBJ1-2; 10 nucleotides align to TRBD1. Germline trimming cut 6 bases from V and 4 bases from J; bases unmatched to any gene: 2. Germline V gene sequence: CDR1 MNHNS, CDR2 SASEGT. CDR3 length equals 13 residues. This chain's CDR3 is CASRTGGGYGYTF. The DNA for the CDR3 is TGTGCCAGCAGGACAGGGGGCGGCTATGGCTACACCTTC.

The CDR3 is CSARDMQPRRNEQFF. DNA of the CDR3: TGCAGTGCTAGAGATATGCAGCCTCGAAGGAATGAGCAGTTCTTC. The V and J genes are TRBV20-1 and TRBJ2-1; D call uncertain. The CDR3 runs 15 residues. With 0 bases removed from V and 7 bases from J, the gap between germline ends came to 16 bases. The V gene's germline CDR1 is DFQATT and CDR2 SNEGSKA (reference sequence).

J is TRBJ2-3 and V is TRBV7-6; the match to TRBD2 covers 10 bases. CDR1 and CDR2 (germline): SGHVS, FNYEAQ. V was pared by 1 base and J by 1 base, with 2 bases of the junction left unmatched. The CDR3 runs to 16 residues. The CDR3 loop is CASSLDLAGGTDTQYF. The CDR3, as DNA: TGTGCCAGCAGCTTAGACCTAGCGGGGGGCACAGATACGCAGTATTTT.

This sequence joins TRBV10-1 and TRBJ2-1; D call uncertain. CDR1 is WNHNN and CDR2 is SYGVQD in the germline V gene (reference sequence). There are 12 residues in the CDR3. The V and J ends lost 6 bases and 9 bases respectively, with 12 bases between them. The CDR3 spells CASRARVGEQFF. CDR3 coding DNA: TGCGCCAGCAGAGCACGGGTGGGTGAGCAGTTCTTC.

This clonotype has at least ten counts. This chain uses TRBV20-1 with TRBJ2-2; 8 bases line up with TRBD2. V was clipped by 2 bases and J by 4 bases; unmatched bases: 12. The CDR3 totals 17 residues. The germline V gene encodes CDR1 DFQATT and CDR2 SNEGSKA (reference sequence). Here the CDR3 DNA reads TGCAGTGCTAGACCTTACCCGGGACTAGGACTCACCGGGGAGCTGTTTTTT. It encodes CSARPYPGLGLTGELFF.

In its sample, this clonotype was seen a few times. The chain employs TRBV5-1 and TRBJ2-5, with 9 bases lining up with TRBD1. V shed 4 bases and J 7 bases; nucleotides not matched to a gene: 5. The germline V gene encodes CDR1 SGHRS and CDR2 YFSETQ. CDR3 size: 13 residues. The CDR3 is CASSEGQGLTQYF. The DNA for the CDR3 is TGCGCCAGCAGCGAAGGACAGGGGTTGACCCAGTACTTC.

The chain carries TRBV20-1 and TRBJ1-2; 10 nucleotides align to TRBD1. The length of the CDR3 is 13 residues. V lost 6 bases and J lost 4; bases outside the gene matches: 5. Germline V CDR1 and CDR2: DFQATT, SNEGSKA (reference sequence). The CDR3 nucleotides are TGCAGTGCGCTCCGGGACAGGGGCTATGGCTACACCTTC. It yields the protein CSALRDRGYGYTF.

The sample holds many counts of this clonotype. The chain has TRBV2 and TRBJ2-3; 7 bases match TRBD2. There are 14 residues in the CDR3. Germline loops: CDR1 SNHLY, CDR2 FYNNEI. The ends lost 10 bases at V and 6 bases at J; junction bases unmatched: 13. CDR3 residues: CATAGPLSADTQYF. The CDR3 DNA reads TGTGCCACAGCGGGGCCGCTATCGGCCGATACGCAGTATTTT.

This clonotype was observed at least ten times. This chain links TRBV12-3 or TRBV12-4 with TRBJ1-5; D not certain. Trimming cost V 2 bases and J 7 bases, with 6 bases left between them. This CDR3 has 12 residues. This CDR3 is CASSLNTQPQHF. The CDR3, as DNA: TGTGCCAGCAGTTTAAACACCCAGCCCCAGCATTTT.